The 26 T cell receptor beta chains listed next were all sequenced from one sample in a study of blood T cell repertoires in COVID-19 (dated by TCRdb to 2020 to 2021). Receptors were amplified or captured by the immunoSEQ multiplex PCR assay. TCRdb provides this immuneACCESS table in a form limited to in-frame rearrangements. Some clones are lacking; in checked studies, under half of them reflect an unresolved V gene, and why the rest are absent is not known. The sample table lists a few hundred thousand clones, around 89% of them with a count of one. The ten largest account for roughly 1.2% of the sample. The sample was peripheral blood. The receptors come from a man aged 40-50 years with acute or convalescent COVID-19.

The gene calls are TRBV7-8 and TRBJ1-6; D gene unclear. V gave up 0 bases and J gave up 7 bases, with 7 bases separating them. The CDR3 totals 14 residues. CDR1 is SGHVS, CDR2 FQNEAQ, per germline. Here the CDR3 reads CASSLAQTNSPLHF. CDR3 nucleotides: TGTGCCAGCAGCTTAGCGCAAACAAATTCACCCCTCCACTTT.

The gene calls are TRBV9 and TRBJ2-7; D not resolved. Germline V gene lookup returns CDR1 SGDLS and CDR2 YYNGEE. The CDR3 length is 14 residues. Trimming took 0 bases from V and 1 from J, leaving 8 bases between them. The CDR3 reads CASSVGASSYEQYF. The DNA for the CDR3 is TGTGCCAGCAGCGTAGGGGCCTCTTCCTACGAGCAGTACTTC.

CDR3 loop: CASSLERTGGNEKLFF. The DNA for the CDR3 is TGTGCCAGCAGCTTAGAAAGAACAGGGGGTAATGAAAAACTGTTTTTT. This chain links TRBV7-9 with TRBJ1-4; 8 bases are a match to TRBD1. This CDR3 has 16 residues. Germline V gene lookup returns CDR1 SEHNR and CDR2 FQNEAQ (reference sequence). With 1 base clipped from V and 4 bases from J, the junction kept 5 bases outside the gene matches.

The chain combines TRBV11-2 with TRBJ1-1; D is undetermined. Trimming pared 1 base from V and 1 base from J, leaving 10 bases between. The germline gives CDR1 SGHAT, CDR2 FQNNGV. The CDR3 loop spans 15 amino acids. The CDR3 sequence is CASSLVWQANTEAFF. Written as DNA, the CDR3 is TGTGCCAGCAGCTTAGTTTGGCAGGCGAACACTGAAGCTTTCTTT.

The chain couples TRBV7-9 to TRBJ2-1; 8 bases align to TRBD2. V trimming: 3 bases; J trimming: 6 bases; junction bases outside the gene matches: 4. Germline V lookup: CDR1 SEHNR, CDR2 FQNEAQ (reference sequence). The CDR3 runs to 14 residues. This CDR3 is CASSFAREGNEQFF. CDR3 DNA sequence: TGTGCCAGCAGCTTCGCCCGGGAGGGCAATGAGCAGTTCTTC.

This chain connects TRBV4-3 to TRBJ1-4, with D unresolved. The CDR3 runs to 13 residues. The germline gives CDR1 LGHNA, CDR2 YSLEER. Trimming removed 4 bases at V and 7 bases at J, with 10 bases between. The CDR3 region has the DNA TGCGCCAGCAGCCCAAGAACTGGTGAAAAACTGTTTTTT. Protein sequence: CASSPRTGEKLFF.

The chain is built from TRBV28 and TRBJ2-3; possible D gene TRBD2, 6 bases. Germline V gene sequence: CDR1 MDHEN, CDR2 SYDVKM. Trimming removed 6 bases at V and 3 bases at J, with 28 bases between. The CDR3 length is 19 residues. In nucleotides, the CDR3 is TGTGCCAGCAGCCCACCCTTGGCGGGGAGTATTATGGGGACAGATACGCAGTATTTT. It translates to CASSPPLAGSIMGTDTQYF.

The rearrangement links TRBV7-2 to TRBJ2-1, with TRBD2 identical over 10 bases. Looked up from germline, CDR1 is SGHTA and CDR2 is FQGNSA. Trimming took 5 bases from V and 9 from J; bases not matched to a gene: 13. The CDR3 loop spans 16 amino acids. The CDR3 here is CASSPQGSGGAREQFF. In DNA form, the CDR3 reads TGTGCCAGCAGCCCGCAGGGAAGCGGGGGGGCACGTGAGCAGTTCTTC.

The rearrangement joins TRBV2 to TRBJ1-6, with unresolved D. The germline CDR1 and CDR2 sequences are SNHLY and FYNNEI. Deletions cut 6 bases from V and 8 bases from J, with 5 bases between. The CDR3 has 11 residues. CDR3 in amino acids: CASRIDSPLHF. CDR3 nucleotides: TGTGCCAGCAGGATAGATTCACCCCTCCACTTT.

CDR3: CASRQGQGTVNTEAFF. The CDR3 DNA sequence: TGTGCCAGCAGGCAGGGACAGGGGACCGTGAACACTGAAGCTTTCTTT. This chain uses TRBV7-8 with TRBJ1-1, with 10 bases identical to TRBD1. The CDR3 extends over 16 amino acids. The germline gives CDR1 SGHVS, CDR2 FQNEAQ. The V gene end was trimmed by 6 bases and the J gene end by 0 bases; junction bases not matched to a gene: 7.

The V and J genes are TRBV10-3 and TRBJ2-1; D possibly corresponds to TRBD1 (6 bases). Germline CDR1 ENHRY, CDR2 SYGVKD. The CDR3 runs 17 residues. The ends were cut back, 6 bases at V and 3 bases at J, with 21 bases in the middle. The CDR3 region has the DNA TGTGCCATCAGCTCGCAAGACAGGCTGGCCCTCTACAATGAGCAGTTCTTC. As protein: CAISSQDRLALYNEQFF.

The CDR3 DNA reads as TGTGCCTGGAGTGCCTTGACAGGGCTCAATGAGCAGTTCTTC. This encodes CAWSALTGLNEQFF. V usage is TRBV30 and J usage is TRBJ2-1, with 7 bases identical to TRBD1. The CDR3 spans 14 residues. CDR1 GTSNPN and CDR2 SVGIG come from the germline V gene (reference sequence). Unmatched junction bases numbered 6, after V lost 1 base and J lost 6 bases.

For the CDR3, the DNA is TGCGCCAGCAGCCAATTTGGACTACTCCAAGAGACCCAGTACTTC. Encoded protein: CASSQFGLLQETQYF. The V and J genes are TRBV4-1 and TRBJ2-5; TRBD2 is a possible D gene (6 bases). V was clipped by 2 bases and J by 1 base, with 11 bases between them. This CDR3 comprises 15 residues. Germline V gene sequence: CDR1 MGHRA, CDR2 YSYEKL.

This clone was detected only once. The V call is TRBV19, the J call TRBJ2-7; D uncertain. V was pared by 5 bases and J by 4 bases, with 6 bases between. Germline CDR1 LNHDA, CDR2 SQIVND (reference sequence). The CDR3 contains 11 residues. The CDR3 coding sequence is TGTGCCAGTAGTCACAATTACGAGCAGTACTTC. Amino acids: CASSHNYEQYF. Drawing the rest from reference TRBV19 and TRBJ2-7, the complete variable domain is DGGITQSPKYLFRKEGQNVTLSCEQNLNHDAMYWYRQDPGQGLRLIYYSQIVNDFQKGDIAEGYSVSREKKESFPLTVTSAQKNPTAFYLCASSHNYEQYFGPGTRLTVT.

DNA for the CDR3: TGTGCCAGTACGGCTAGCGGGAGGGCCCCCAGCACAGATACGCAGTATTTT. Its protein is CASTASGRAPSTDTQYF. V gene TRBV19 combines with J gene TRBJ2-3; 12 bases map to TRBD2. The germline gives CDR1 LNHDA, CDR2 SQIVND (reference sequence). The CDR3 is 17 residues long. J gave up 0 bases and V 7 bases, and 8 bases lay outside the gene matches.

V usage is TRBV3-1 (or the pseudogene TRBV3-2) and J usage is TRBJ2-1, with TRBD2 matching over 11 bases. CDR3 size: 15 residues. Looked up from germline, CDR1 is LGHDT and CDR2 is YNNKEL (reference sequence). With 4 bases clipped from V and 5 bases from J, the junction kept 4 bases outside the gene matches. The CDR3 sequence: CASSPGLAVNNEQFF. In nucleotides, the CDR3 is TGTGCCAGCAGCCCGGGACTAGCGGTTAACAATGAGCAGTTCTTC.

This chain connects TRBV19 to TRBJ1-2; the D is unclear. Germline V gene data show CDR1 as LNHDA and CDR2 as SQIVND (reference sequence). V was shortened by 3 bases and J by 4 bases, with 12 bases between the two germline ends. The CDR3 length is 14 residues. This chain's CDR3 is CASSIPQVVYGYTF. In DNA form, the CDR3 reads TGTGCCAGTAGTATTCCGCAGGTAGTCTATGGCTACACCTTC.

The CDR3: CASSLRGGIDEKLFF. CDR3 sequence (DNA): TGTGCCAGCAGCTTAAGGGGGGGCATCGATGAAAAACTGTTTTTT. The J gene is TRBJ1-4, the V gene TRBV7-9; TRBD1 might be the D (6 bases). The CDR3 has 15 amino acids. Deletions cut 2 bases from V and 6 bases from J, with 13 bases between. Germline assignment: CDR1 SEHNR and CDR2 FQNEAQ (reference sequence). Filled out from reference TRBV7-9 and TRBJ1-4, the complete variable domain reads DTGVSQNPRHKITKRGQNVTFRCDPISEHNRLYWYRQTLGQGPEFLTYFQNEAQLEKSRLLSDRFSAERPKGSFSTLEIQRTEQGDSAMYLCASSLRGGIDEKLFFGSGTQLSVL.

V and J are TRBV4-2 and TRBJ2-5; D is possibly TRBD2 (6 bases). The ends were cut back, 0 bases at V and 5 bases at J, with 10 bases in the middle. The V gene's germline CDR1 is LGHNA and CDR2 YNFKEQ. The CDR3 is 14 residues long. DNA of the CDR3: TGTGCCAGCAGCCAAGATGGGAGGTACGAGACCCAGTACTTC. This gives the protein CASSQDGRYETQYF.

This CDR3 is CASSEEGRGLAVPDTQYF. The CDR3, as DNA: TGTGCCAGCAGTGAAGAAGGGAGGGGACTAGCGGTTCCAGATACGCAGTATTTT. This sequence joins TRBV6-1 and TRBJ2-3, with 11 bases fitting TRBD2. V was clipped by 1 base and J by 4 bases; unmatched bases: 10. Germline V gene data show CDR1 as MNHNS and CDR2 as SASEGT. The CDR3 has 18 residues.

V usage is TRBV9 and J usage is TRBJ1-1, with TRBD1 identical over 9 bases. The CDR3 extends over 16 amino acids. CDR1 is SGDLS and CDR2 is YYNGEE in the germline V gene. After removal of 2 bases from V and 0 bases from J, the junction contained 5 bases not matched to a gene. The CDR3 nucleotides are TGTGCCAGCAGCGTGGGACAGGGAGATATGAACACTGAAGCTTTCTTT. The encoded protein is CASSVGQGDMNTEAFF.

This chain uses TRBV7-9 with TRBJ1-2, with D uncertain. This CDR3 is 15 amino acids long. V shed 4 bases and J shed 1 base, with 13 bases lying between them. Germline V CDR1 and CDR2: SEHNR, FQNEAQ (reference sequence). CDR3 sequence: CASSSQGGYNYGYTF. DNA for the CDR3: TGTGCCAGCAGCTCTCAAGGAGGGTATAACTATGGCTACACCTTC.

The rearrangement links TRBV5-1 to TRBJ1-5, with 9 bases lining up with TRBD1. CDR3 size: 15 residues. Germline V lookup: CDR1 SGHRS, CDR2 YFSETQ. V was clipped by 4 bases and J by 7 bases; unmatched bases: 9. For the CDR3, the DNA is TGCGCCAGCAGCCCACAGGGGGCCGTCGGGCAGCCCCAGCATTTT. Amino acids: CASSPQGAVGQPQHF.

CDR3: CASSVDRAGTSNTGELFF. The CDR3 DNA sequence: TGTGCCAGCAGCGTAGACAGGGCCGGGACGTCGAACACCGGGGAGCTGTTTTTT. The V and J genes are TRBV9 and TRBJ2-2; weak D call: TRBD1 (6 bases). Germline CDR1 and CDR2: SGDLS and YYNGEE. V dropped 0 bases and J dropped 0 bases, with 15 bases sitting between them. This CDR3 is 18 amino acids long.

This clone was picked up a small number of times. V usage is TRBV28 and J usage is TRBJ1-5; possible D gene TRBD1, 5 bases. This CDR3 is built from 14 residues. Germline CDR1 is MDHEN and CDR2 is SYDVKM. V was pared by 5 bases and J by 7 bases, with 15 bases between. Here the CDR3 DNA reads TGTGCCAGCAGTCCCCCAGGGTCCGGGCAGCCCCAGCATTTT. It yields the protein CASSPPGSGQPQHF.

The J gene is TRBJ2-2, the V gene TRBV5-1, with TRBD1 as a possible D gene (6 bases). This CDR3 is built from 15 residues. V was shortened by 3 bases and J by 0 bases, with 9 bases between the two germline ends. Looked up from germline, CDR1 is SGHRS and CDR2 is YFSETQ. Written as DNA, the CDR3 is TGCGCCAGCAGCTCGGACAGCGCGAACACCGGGGAGCTGTTTTTT. Translation: CASSSDSANTGELFF.